These T cell receptor beta chains were read from a single sample in a study of cytomegalovirus exposure and HLA in healthy donors. Assay: immunoSEQ multiplex PCR; the TCRdb copy retains only in-frame clones and omits some. Altogether tens of thousands of clones are present, more than 70% being singletons, with the ten largest covering about an eighth. Sequenced input: PBMCs. These receptors were taken from a woman in her thirties or forties in good health and CMV-seropositive. Both conserved end residues are part of each CDR3. The D gene is left open where the match is weak. Rows may omit the clone size; those that give it use once, few, many or a size class.

length: 11; size: NA; J: TRBJ1-2; D: TRBD1; V: TRBV11-2; DNA: TGTGCCAGCAGCACAGACAGGGACCACACCTTC; CDR3: CASSTDRDHTF
length: 16; size: NA; J: TRBJ1-4; D: TRBD1; V: TRBV11-2; DNA: TGTGCCAGCAGCCCTAGGGACAGGGTTCTAAACGAAAAACTGTTTTTT; CDR3: CASSPRDRVLNEKLFF
length: 14; size: NA; J: TRBJ2-7; D: TRBD1; V: TRBV29-1; DNA: TGCAGCGTTGAAGATAGGGACAGTTCCTACGAGCAGTACTTC; CDR3: CSVEDRDSSYEQYF
length: 15; size: many; J: TRBJ2-2; D: NA; V: TRBV15; DNA: TGTGCCACCAGTCTGGGCGGGGGCGCACCCGGGGAGCTGTTTTTT; CDR3: CATSLGGGAPGELFF
length: 16; size: NA; J: TRBJ1-5; D: NA; V: TRBV4-1; DNA: TGCGCCAGCAGCCAAGATCTCGGAACAGACAATCAGCCCCAGCATTTT; CDR3: CASSQDLGTDNQPQHF
length: 13; size: NA; J: TRBJ1-2; D: NA; V: TRBV29-1; DNA: TGCAGCGTATCGGACAGTAGGTACTATGGCTACACCTTC; CDR3: CSVSDSRYYGYTF
length: 15; size: NA; J: TRBJ1-3; D: NA; V: TRBV11-2; DNA: TGTGCCAGCAGCCTTAGAGGGCTGGCCGGAAACACCATATATTTT; CDR3: CASSLRGLAGNTIYF
length: 13; size: NA; J: TRBJ1-2; D: NA; V: TRBV10-2; DNA: TGCGCCAGCAGTGATCGTGCTTCGGGGGGCTACACCTTC; CDR3: CASSDRASGGYTF
length: 14; size: NA; J: TRBJ2-7; D: NA; V: TRBV7-9; DNA: TGTGCCAGCAGCCCAAGCGGCTCCTCCTACGAGCAGTACTTC; CDR3: CASSPSGSSYEQYF
length: 15; size: NA; J: TRBJ2-7; D: NA; V: TRBV6-1; DNA: TGTGCCAGCAGGTTCGTGGCTGCTAGCTCCTACGAGCAGTACTTC; CDR3: CASRFVAASSYEQYF
length: 15; size: few; J: TRBJ2-3; D: NA; V: TRBV5-1; DNA: TGCGCCAGCAGCTTAGGCCGGACTAGCACAGATACGCAGTATTTT; CDR3: CASSLGRTSTDTQYF
length: 16; size: NA; J: TRBJ1-6; D: NA; V: TRBV7-9; DNA: TGTGCCAGCAGCTTAGTGGACATCCCTTATAATTCACCCCTCCACTTT; CDR3: CASSLVDIPYNSPLHF
length: 13; size: NA; J: TRBJ1-1; D: NA; V: TRBV5-6; DNA: TGTGCCAGCAGCTTGGTCAGGTACGCTGAAGCTTTCTTT; CDR3: CASSLVRYAEAFF
length: 14; size: NA; J: TRBJ2-7; D: TRBD2; V: TRBV18; DNA: TGTGCCAGCTCCCAACGCGGGGGGGAATACGAGCAGTACTTC; CDR3: CASSQRGGEYEQYF
length: 11; size: NA; J: TRBJ2-4; D: NA; V: TRBV25-1; DNA: TGTGCCAGCAGTGGCATGGTGGGCCAGTACTTC; CDR3: CASSGMVGQYF
length: 16; size: NA; J: TRBJ2-5; D: NA; V: TRBV4-2; DNA: TGTGCCAGCAGCCAAGATGCGCCGGGGGAACAAGAGACCCAGTACTTC; CDR3: CASSQDAPGEQETQYF
length: 12; size: NA; J: TRBJ1-2; D: NA; V: TRBV2; DNA: TGTGCCAGCAGTGAAACGGGATTTGGCTACACCTTC; CDR3: CASSETGFGYTF
length: 15; size: NA; J: TRBJ2-3; D: NA; V: TRBV4-2; DNA: TGTGCCAGCAGCCAAGACAGGGTGAGCACAGATACGCAGTATTTT; CDR3: CASSQDRVSTDTQYF
length: 15; size: once; J: TRBJ1-4; D: NA; V: TRBV4-1; DNA: TGCGCCAGCAGCCAAGATCCGGGGGGCGACCGAAAACTGTTTTTT; CDR3: CASSQDPGGDRKLFF
length: 12; size: NA; J: TRBJ2-3; D: NA; V: TRBV5-1; DNA: TGCGCCAGCAGCTTTGGCGGACTATCGCAGTATTTT; CDR3: CASSFGGLSQYF
length: 12; size: NA; J: TRBJ1-1; D: NA; V: TRBV6-5; DNA: TGTGCCAGCAGTCGAGGGGGCACTGAAGCTTTCTTT; CDR3: CASSRGGTEAFF
length: 14; size: few; J: TRBJ2-5; D: TRBD1; V: TRBV5-1; DNA: TGCGCCACCGGGACAGGGGCATTACTTGAGACCCAGTACTTC; CDR3: CATGTGALLETQYF
length: 13; size: NA; J: TRBJ1-1; D: NA; V: TRBV7-9; DNA: TGTGCCAGCAGCTTAGATGCGGTAACTGAAGCTTTCTTT; CDR3: CASSLDAVTEAFF
length: 16; size: few; J: TRBJ1-6; D: NA; V: TRBV6-6; DNA: TGTGCCAGCAGCGACCGAACAGGGCAAAGAAATTCACCCCTCCACTTT; CDR3: CASSDRTGQRNSPLHF
length: 12; size: NA; J: TRBJ2-7; D: NA; V: TRBV30; DNA: TGTGCCTGGAATGCGTATCCCTACGAGCAGTACTTC; CDR3: CAWNAYPYEQYF
length: 16; size: NA; J: TRBJ2-3; D: TRBD1; V: TRBV19; DNA: TGTGCCACCCAAGGGGCAAGAGGACAGGGCACAGATACGCAGTATTTT; CDR3: CATQGARGQGTDTQYF
length: 15; size: few; J: TRBJ1-5; D: NA; V: TRBV10-2; DNA: TGCGCCAGCAGTGAGTCTTCCGGGTACAATCAGCCCCAGCATTTT; CDR3: CASSESSGYNQPQHF
length: 14; size: NA; J: TRBJ1-2; D: NA; V: TRBV6-1; DNA: TGTGCCAGCAGACTCGAAGGGGGTTACTATGGCTACACCTTC; CDR3: CASRLEGGYYGYTF
length: 15; size: NA; J: TRBJ2-2; D: TRBD1; V: TRBV5-4; DNA: TGTGCCAGCAGCTTGGCGGACAGGGGAACCGGGGAGCTGTTTTTT; CDR3: CASSLADRGTGELFF
length: 15; size: NA; J: TRBJ1-1; D: TRBD1; V: TRBV10-3; DNA: TGTGCCATCAGTGAGTCGACAGGGCGGAACACTGAAGCTTTCTTT; CDR3: CAISESTGRNTEAFF
length: 11; size: once; J: TRBJ2-7; D: NA; V: TRBV2; DNA: TGTGCCAGCAGGGCTCCTGGGGCGCAGTACTTC; CDR3: CASRAPGAQYF
length: 14; size: NA; J: TRBJ1-2; D: NA; V: TRBV30; DNA: TGTGCCTGGAGTGGTGTAGGGGCGCGCTATGGCTACACCTTC; CDR3: CAWSGVGARYGYTF
length: 13; size: NA; J: TRBJ1-4; D: NA; V: TRBV2; DNA: TGTGCCAGCTCCCCAGGGGATGGGGAAAAACTGTTTTTT; CDR3: CASSPGDGEKLFF
length: 14; size: once; J: TRBJ2-1; D: NA; V: TRBV19; DNA: TGTGCCAGTAGTATCCAGGGAACGAAGGGTGAGCAGTTCTTC; CDR3: CASSIQGTKGEQFF
length: 15; size: NA; J: TRBJ2-3; D: NA; V: TRBV7-9; DNA: TGTGCCAGCAGCTTATCTGCGGGTAGGAGGGATACGCAGTATTTT; CDR3: CASSLSAGRRDTQYF
length: 14; size: once; J: TRBJ1-2; D: NA; V: TRBV5-1; DNA: TGCGCCAGCAGCTTGATAGAGGGAAACTATGGCTACACCTTC; CDR3: CASSLIEGNYGYTF
length: 17; size: NA; J: TRBJ1-6; D: TRBD1; V: TRBV7-8; DNA: TGTGCCAGCAGCTTACCCGGGACAGGGGCTTCCGGTTCACCCCTCCACTTT; CDR3: CASSLPGTGASGSPLHF
length: 11; size: once; J: TRBJ1-5; D: NA; V: TRBV5-6; DNA: TGTGCCAGCAGCTTGTTTCTGTCCCAGCATTTT; CDR3: CASSLFLSQHF